The 12 T cell receptor beta chains presented below share a single source sample, sequenced in a study of cytomegalovirus exposure and HLA in healthy donors. This PCR relied on a set of 60 Vbeta primers and 13 Jbeta primers. Measured with immunoSEQ multiplex PCR; TCRdb has only the in-frame clones, and not every one. The sample consists of around 120,000 clones, approximately 76% of them appearing once. The material sequenced was PBMCs. The origin of the receptors is a man aged 60-69 years in good health and CMV-seropositive.

The rearrangement joins TRBV9 to TRBJ2-3; 12 bases map to TRBD2. Losses at the gene ends were 0 bases for V and 5 bases for J; bases not matched to a gene: 7. Germline assignment: CDR1 SGDLS and CDR2 YYNGEE. The CDR3 has 17 residues. CDR3 in amino acids: CASSVGLAGGPGDTQYF. CDR3 DNA sequence: TGTGCCAGCAGCGTAGGTCTAGCGGGAGGGCCAGGAGATACGCAGTATTTT.

The genes are TRBV5-4 and TRBJ2-7; D possibly corresponds to TRBD1 (6 bases). Trimming cost V 4 bases and J 3 bases, with 8 bases left between them. Germline V gene data show CDR1 as SGHNT and CDR2 as YYREEE (reference sequence). The CDR3 totals 12 residues. The CDR3 region has the DNA TGTGCCAGCAGCCTAGGGGGCTACGAGCAGTACTTC. Encoded protein: CASSLGGYEQYF. The full variable domain, with the rest looked up from reference TRBV5-4 and TRBJ2-7, is ETGVTQSPTHLIKTRGQQVTLRCSSQSGHNTVSWYQQALGQGPQFIFQYYREEENGRGNFPPRFSGLQFPNYSSELNVNALELDDSALYLCASSLGGYEQYFGPGTRLTVT.

The chain carries TRBV5-4 and TRBJ2-1, with 7 bases fitting TRBD1. V trimming: 4 bases; J trimming: 10 bases; junction bases outside the gene matches: 8. Germline values: CDR1 SGHNT, CDR2 YYREEE (reference sequence). CDR3 size: 13 residues. For the CDR3, the DNA is TGTGCCAGCAGCATCACAGGGGCTAGGGAGCAGTTCTTC. Encoded protein: CASSITGAREQFF.

The chain carries TRBV27 and TRBJ1-5, with 10 bases that match TRBD1. This CDR3 region has 16 residues. Trimming removed 6 bases from V and 7 bases from J; junction bases left unmatched: 12. Germline V gene data show CDR1 as MNHEY and CDR2 as SMNVEV (reference sequence). CDR3 amino acids: CASRSSGTGERQPQHF. Written as DNA, the CDR3 is TGTGCCAGCAGATCATCCGGGACAGGGGAGCGGCAGCCCCAGCATTTT.

This clone was observed a handful of times. The CDR3 region is CASSVEVTAAETQYF. Here the CDR3 DNA reads TGTGCCAGCAGCGTAGAAGTCACAGCAGCAGAGACCCAGTACTTC. V is TRBV9 and J is TRBJ2-5; D gene ambiguous. Germline assignment: CDR1 SGDLS and CDR2 YYNGEE. V was cut by 0 bases and J by 4 bases, with 13 bases left in between. The CDR3 is 15 amino acids. The full variable domain, its missing parts supplied by reference TRBV9 and TRBJ2-5, is DSGVTQTPKHLITATGQRVTLRCSPRSGDLSVYWYQQSLDQGLQFLIQYYNGEERAKGNILERFSAQQFPDLHSELNLSSLELGDSALYFCASSVEVTAAETQYFGPGTRLLVL.

This clone occurred once. The junction departs from germline at one end; a sequencing error may be responsible. The rearrangement joins TRBV5-1 to TRBJ1-4, with 9 positions matching TRBD1. Germline values: CDR1 SGHRS, CDR2 YFSETQ. The CDR3 consists of 15 residues. CDR3 loop: CATSQGTGHNEKLVF. In DNA form, the CDR3 reads TGCGCCACCTCACAGGGGACAGGGCATAATGAAAAACTGGTTTTT. Complete variable domain (other parts from reference TRBV5-1 and TRBJ1-4): KAGVTQTPRYLIKTRGQQVTLSCSPISGHRSVSWYQQTPGQGLQFLFEYFSETQRNKGNFPGRFSGRQFSNSRSEMNVSTLELGDSALYLCATSQGTGHNEKLVFGSGTQLSVL.

The V and J genes are TRBV30 and TRBJ1-1, with D unresolved. The CDR3 sequence is 13 residues long. Trimming took 1 base from V and 5 from J, leaving 11 bases between them. CDR1 is GTSNPN and CDR2 is SVGIG in the germline V gene (reference sequence). CDR3 in DNA: TGTGCCTGGAGTGGGGGAGGGCTGACTGAAGCTTTCTTT. Translated, it gives CAWSGGGLTEAFF.

The table lists this clone with a few counts. CDR3 loop: CASTTGGWDQPQHF. The DNA for the CDR3 is TGTGCCAGTACCACAGGGGGCTGGGATCAGCCCCAGCATTTT. This chain joins TRBV19 and TRBJ1-5; 9 nucleotides align to TRBD1. The CDR3 consists of 14 residues. Germline V gene data show CDR1 as LNHDA and CDR2 as SQIVND (reference sequence). The V and J ends lost 7 bases and 5 bases, in that order; junction bases with no gene match: 6.

The genes are TRBV9 and TRBJ2-1, with D hard to call. V was trimmed by 4 bases and J by 0 bases, leaving 14 bases between them. The CDR3 is 16 amino acids. CDR1 and CDR2 from the germline V gene are SGDLS and YYNGEE. The CDR3 reads CASSSLGEDSYNEQFF. CDR3 sequence (DNA): TGTGCCAGCAGCTCCCTCGGTGAGGACTCCTACAATGAGCAGTTCTTC.

The chain recombines TRBV6-5 with TRBJ2-7, with 7 bases lining up with TRBD1. This CDR3 comprises 14 residues. The junction had 7 bases not matched to a gene; V was cut back by 5 bases and J by 3 bases. Germline CDR1 and CDR2: MNHEY and SVGAGI. CDR3 loop: CASSARTGGYEQYF. CDR3 bases: TGTGCCAGCAGTGCCCGGACAGGCGGCTACGAGCAGTACTTC.

V usage is TRBV9 and J usage is TRBJ2-1; TRBD2 is a possible D gene (7 bases). The CDR3 is 15 amino acids. From germline, CDR1 is SGDLS and CDR2 YYNGEE. V was cut by 3 bases and J by 2 bases, with 12 bases left in between. The CDR3 DNA is TGTGCCAGCAGCGCACCGGGGGGCCCCTACAATGAGCAGTTCTTC. Protein product: CASSAPGGPYNEQFF.

The chain carries TRBV29-1 and TRBJ2-7, with D tentatively TRBD2 (5 bases). V was cut by 3 bases and J by 0 bases, with 12 bases left in between. The CDR3 sequence is 14 residues long. Germline V gene sequence: CDR1 SQVTM, CDR2 ANQGSEA. The CDR3 nucleotides are TGCAGCGTTGAGACGGGGTTCCCCTCCTACGAGCAGTACTTC. This sequence encodes CSVETGFPSYEQYF.